The 17 T cell receptor beta chains below come from one sample, sequenced in a study of blood T cell repertoires in COVID-19. Only in-frame clones appear in the TCRdb table, and some are missing; sequencing was by immunoSEQ multiplex PCR. The table records some 320,000 clones, 85% to 95% of them present only once. Sequencing was carried out using PBMCs or T cells enriched from blood (not recorded which). These TCRs come from a woman aged 25 to 39 who had been exposed to COVID-19.

V usage is TRBV7-2 and J usage is TRBJ1-5, with 8 bases fitting TRBD1. After removal of 5 bases from V and 4 bases from J, the junction contained 7 bases not matched to a gene. This CDR3 region has 15 residues. Germline V gene sequence: CDR1 SGHTA, CDR2 FQGNSA. The DNA of the CDR3 is TGTGCCAGCAGCGCCGGGACAGGTCTTAATCAGCCCCAGCATTTT. This encodes CASSAGTGLNQPQHF.

This clone was counted once. This chain uses TRBV5-6 with TRBJ1-5; maybe TRBD1 (6 bases). The CDR3 totals 15 residues. CDR1 and CDR2 (germline): SGHDT, YYEEEE. V lost 2 bases and J 6 bases, leaving 15 bases between the germline ends. In nucleotides, the CDR3 is TGTGCCAGCAGCTTAACTTCCAGGGGACGTCAGCCCCAGCATTTT. It translates to CASSLTSRGRQPQHF.

The gene calls are TRBV25-1 and TRBJ2-5; D is unresolved. The germline V gene encodes CDR1 MGHDK and CDR2 SYGVNS. V shed 5 bases and J shed 1 base, with 14 bases lying between them. The CDR3 loop spans 15 amino acids. For the CDR3, the DNA is TGTGCCAGCAGTCACTTAGGCCGGGTCCAAGAGACCCAGTACTTC. Protein: CASSHLGRVQETQYF.

The rearrangement uses TRBV18 and TRBJ2-7; 9 bases match TRBD1. With 3 bases clipped from V and 0 bases from J, the junction kept 3 bases outside the gene matches. The CDR3 runs to 15 residues. CDR1 and CDR2 (germline): KGHSH, LQKENI. DNA for the CDR3: TGTGCCAGCTCACCCGGACAGGGGATCTCCTACGAGCAGTACTTC. Its protein product is CASSPGQGISYEQYF.

The chain uses TRBV5-4 and TRBJ1-2; D not certain. Germline V gene lookup returns CDR1 SGHNT and CDR2 YYREEE (reference sequence). Trimming shortened V by 1 base and J by 5 bases, and 15 bases separated the two germline ends. CDR3 length: 15 amino acids. The CDR3 reads CASSLYVTPVYGYTF. CDR3 nucleotide sequence: TGTGCCAGCAGCTTGTATGTTACGCCGGTGTATGGCTACACCTTC.

CDR3 amino acids: CASSQGDWTVMDGYTF. The CDR3, as DNA: TGTGCCAGCAGCCAAGGCGATTGGACAGTGATGGATGGCTACACCTTC. V usage is TRBV14 and J usage is TRBJ1-2; TRBD1 is a possible D gene (6 bases). Trimming left V 1 base short and J 6 bases short, with 18 bases between. Germline CDR1 SGHDN, CDR2 FVKESK. CDR3 length equals 16 residues.

This chain uses TRBV7-9 with TRBJ1-6; D ambiguous. CDR1 is SEHNR, CDR2 FQNEAQ, per germline (reference sequence). V gave up 6 bases and J gave up 14 bases, with 17 bases separating them. The CDR3 runs to 13 residues. The CDR3 loop is CASRATWEEALHF. CDR3 sequence (DNA): TGTGCCAGCAGGGCGACGTGGGAGGAGGCCCTCCACTTT.

The chain employs TRBV7-9 and TRBJ1-6, with D tentatively TRBD1 (5 bases). The V end lost 9 bases, the J end lost 10 bases, and 19 bases lay between the germline ends. The V gene's germline CDR1 is SEHNR and CDR2 FQNEAQ (reference sequence). This CDR3 is 14 amino acids long. The CDR3 loop is CASRSTPGKSPLHF. The CDR3 nucleotides read TGTGCCAGTAGATCGACACCAGGGAAATCACCCCTCCACTTT. The complete variable domain, with remaining parts taken from reference TRBV7-9 and TRBJ1-6, reads DTGVSQNPRHKITKRGQNVTFRCDPISEHNRLYWYRQTLGQGPEFLTYFQNEAQLEKSRLLSDRFSAERPKGSFSTLEIQRTEQGDSAMYLCASRSTPGKSPLHFGNGTRLTVT.

This clone has more than one count but fewer than ten. V usage is TRBV5-4 and J usage is TRBJ1-4, with TRBD1 identical over 7 bases. The CDR3 consists of 14 residues. Trimming cost V 5 bases and J 6 bases; bases outside gene matches: 7. Per the germline V gene, CDR1 is SGHNT and CDR2 is YYREEE (reference sequence). The CDR3 loop is CASSTQGPYEKLFF. The CDR3 nucleotides are TGTGCCAGCAGTACACAGGGGCCGTATGAAAAACTGTTTTTT.

The chain is built from TRBV21-1 and TRBJ1-2; the table names TRBD1, a call not compared with the DNA. TRBV21-1 is described as a pseudogene. This CDR3 region has 14 residues. The CDR3 loop reads CASSIRGQGSGYTF. The CDR3, as DNA: TGTGCCAGCAGCATAAGAGGACAGGGCAGTGGCTACACCTTC.

The V and J genes are TRBV4-2 and TRBJ2-3; 7 bases are shared with TRBD2. V was clipped by 7 bases and J by 2 bases; unmatched bases: 3. The germline gives CDR1 LGHNA, CDR2 YNFKEQ. The CDR3 runs to 13 residues. CDR3 bases: TGTGCCAGCAACGGGGACTACACAGATACGCAGTATTTT. It specifies CASNGDYTDTQYF.

The CDR3 loop reads CASSGDSYGNTIYF. The CDR3 DNA follows: TGTGCCAGCAGTGGGGACAGTTACGGAAACACCATATATTTT. V is TRBV28 and J is TRBJ1-3; 7 bases agree with TRBD1. Germline V gene sequence: CDR1 MDHEN, CDR2 SYDVKM. V trimming: 5 bases; J trimming: 4 bases; junction bases outside the gene matches: 5. This CDR3 comprises 14 residues.

J is TRBJ2-7 and V is TRBV10-3; 7 bases are shared with TRBD1. Germline CDR1 is ENHRY and CDR2 is SYGVKD. The CDR3 loop spans 13 amino acids. V shed 1 base and J 4 bases; nucleotides not matched to a gene: 1. The CDR3 bases are TGTGCCATCAGTGAGTTGACAGGGTACGAGCAGTACTTC. The encoded protein is CAISELTGYEQYF.

This chain joins TRBV7-2 and TRBJ1-1; TRBD1 matches 8 bases. The CDR3 consists of 14 residues. V dropped 5 bases and J dropped 2; count of bases not matched to a gene: 4. Germline V CDR1 and CDR2: SGHTA, FQGNSA. CDR3 loop: CASSRDRSNTEAFF. Here the CDR3 DNA reads TGTGCCAGCAGCCGGGACAGGTCCAACACTGAAGCTTTCTTT.

CDR3 sequence (DNA): TGTGCCAGTAGTAACCCCCAGGGGCACACTGAAGCTTTCTTT. As protein: CASSNPQGHTEAFF. This sequence joins TRBV19 and TRBJ1-1; D is possibly TRBD1 (6 bases). The CDR3 is 14 residues long. Germline assignment: CDR1 LNHDA and CDR2 SQIVND (reference sequence). Trimming pared 4 bases from V and 3 bases from J, leaving 12 bases between.

The rearrangement joins TRBV5-6 to TRBJ2-2; 11 bases map to TRBD2. Germline V gene sequence: CDR1 SGHDT, CDR2 YYEEEE. The length of the CDR3 is 18 residues. V was clipped by 4 bases and J by 6 bases; unmatched bases: 14. The CDR3 DNA sequence: TGTGCCAGCAGCGTTGACTTCGCTAGCGGGGGGCGGGCCGGGGAGCTGTTTTTT. Translating it yields CASSVDFASGGRAGELFF.

J is TRBJ2-3 and V is TRBV19, with 15 bases that match TRBD2. This CDR3 region has 16 residues. With V trimmed by 6 bases and J by 6 bases, 7 bases remained unmatched. Germline CDR1 is LNHDA and CDR2 is SQIVND (reference sequence). Here the CDR3 DNA reads TGTGCCAGTAGCCGAGGACTAGCGGGGGGGTTTGATACGCAGTATTTT. It codes for CASSRGLAGGFDTQYF.